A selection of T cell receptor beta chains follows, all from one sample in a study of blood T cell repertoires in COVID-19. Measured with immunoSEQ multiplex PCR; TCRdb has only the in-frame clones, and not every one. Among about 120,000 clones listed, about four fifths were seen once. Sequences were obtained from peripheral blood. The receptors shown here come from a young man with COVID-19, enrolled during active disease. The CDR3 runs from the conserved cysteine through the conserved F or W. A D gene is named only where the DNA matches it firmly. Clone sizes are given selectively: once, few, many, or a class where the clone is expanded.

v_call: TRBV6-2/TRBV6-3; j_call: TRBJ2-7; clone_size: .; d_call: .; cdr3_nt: TGTGCCAGCACTTTCTCGGACACCTACGAGCAGTACTTC; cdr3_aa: CASTFSDTYEQYF
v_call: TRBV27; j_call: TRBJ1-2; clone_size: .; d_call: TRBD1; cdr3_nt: TGTGCCAGCAGTCCAACGGACAGGCTCCTCGATGGCTACACCTTC; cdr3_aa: CASSPTDRLLDGYTF
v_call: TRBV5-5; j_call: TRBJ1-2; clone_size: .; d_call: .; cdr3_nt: TGTGCCAGCAGCTCCGGGGGAAGAAGCTATGGCTACACCTTC; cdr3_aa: CASSSGGRSYGYTF
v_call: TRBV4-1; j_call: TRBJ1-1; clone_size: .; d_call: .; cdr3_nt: TGCGCCAGCAGCCAAGCCCCCCTGTCGGGGGGCTACACTGAAGCTTTCTTT; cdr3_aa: CASSQAPLSGGYTEAFF
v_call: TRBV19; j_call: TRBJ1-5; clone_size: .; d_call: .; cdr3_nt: TGTGCCAGTAAGGAGCTGGGGGGAAAGCCCCAGCATTTT; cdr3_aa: CASKELGGKPQHF
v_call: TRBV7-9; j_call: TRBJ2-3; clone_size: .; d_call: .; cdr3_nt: TGTGCCAGCAGCCCCCCGGATCGGGGATCGACAGATACGCAGTATTTT; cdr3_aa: CASSPPDRGSTDTQYF
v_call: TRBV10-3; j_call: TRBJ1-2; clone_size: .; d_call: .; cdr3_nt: TGTGCCATCAGCGGGGGTGGCAGAGATTTGCCTAACTATGGCTACACCTTC; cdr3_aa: CAISGGGRDLPNYGYTF
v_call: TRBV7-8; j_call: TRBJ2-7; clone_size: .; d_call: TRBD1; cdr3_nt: TGTGCCAGCAGCTTCTCTCCAGGGGGTTACGAGCAGTACTTC; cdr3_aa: CASSFSPGGYEQYF
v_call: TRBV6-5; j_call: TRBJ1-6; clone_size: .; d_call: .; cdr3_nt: TGTGCCAGCAGTCGACAGAATTCACCCCTCCACTTT; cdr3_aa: CASSRQNSPLHF
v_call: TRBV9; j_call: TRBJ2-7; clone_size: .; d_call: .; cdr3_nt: TGTGCCAGCAGCCCCGGGACATCGGGCGAGCAGTACTTC; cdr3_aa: CASSPGTSGEQYF
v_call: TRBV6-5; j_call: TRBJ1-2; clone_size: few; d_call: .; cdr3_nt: TGTGCCAGCAGTTACTCGGGGAGGGGATACTATGGCTACACCTTC; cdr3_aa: CASSYSGRGYYGYTF
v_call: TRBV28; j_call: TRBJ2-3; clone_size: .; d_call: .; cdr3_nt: TGTGCCAGCAGCCAGACTAGTGTACGGGATACGCAGTATTTT; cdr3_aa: CASSQTSVRDTQYF
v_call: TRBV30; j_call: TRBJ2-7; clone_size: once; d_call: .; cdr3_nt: TGTGCCTGGAGTTCAACAGGGAACGAGCAGTACTTC; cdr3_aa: CAWSSTGNEQYF
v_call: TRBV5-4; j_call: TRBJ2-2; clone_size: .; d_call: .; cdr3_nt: TGTGCCAGCAGCTTGCCACAGAACACCGGGGAGCTGTTTTTT; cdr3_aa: CASSLPQNTGELFF
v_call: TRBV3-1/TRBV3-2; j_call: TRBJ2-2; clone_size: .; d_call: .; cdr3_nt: TGTGCCAGCAGCCAAGAAAAGCGGACCGGGGAGCTGTTTTTT; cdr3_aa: CASSQEKRTGELFF
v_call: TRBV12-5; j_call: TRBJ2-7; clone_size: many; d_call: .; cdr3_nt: TGTGCTAGTCAAGGAACGAGGGTCTACGAGCAGTACTTC; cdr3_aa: CASQGTRVYEQYF
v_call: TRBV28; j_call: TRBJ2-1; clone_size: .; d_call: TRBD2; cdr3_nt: TGTGCCAGCACCAACCGACTAGCGGGAGGACGTGAGCAGTTCTTC; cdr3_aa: CASTNRLAGGREQFF
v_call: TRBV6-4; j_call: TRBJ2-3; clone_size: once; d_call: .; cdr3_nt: TGTGCCAGCAGTGAGGAGGGCCTGGCAGATACGCAGTATTTT; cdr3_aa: CASSEEGLADTQYF
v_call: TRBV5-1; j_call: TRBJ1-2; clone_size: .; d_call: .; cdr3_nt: TGCGCCAGCAGCTTGGGGGCCCTAACTTCCTATGGCTACACCTTC; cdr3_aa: CASSLGALTSYGYTF
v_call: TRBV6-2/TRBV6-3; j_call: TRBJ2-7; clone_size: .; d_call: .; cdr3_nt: TGTGCCAGCAGTTACTCAAGGTGGAGCTCCTACGAGCAGTACTTC; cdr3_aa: CASSYSRWSSYEQYF
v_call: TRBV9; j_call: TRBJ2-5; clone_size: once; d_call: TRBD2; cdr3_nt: TGTGCCAGCAGCCCCTGGACTAGCAGAGAGACCCAGTACTTC; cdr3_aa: CASSPWTSRETQYF
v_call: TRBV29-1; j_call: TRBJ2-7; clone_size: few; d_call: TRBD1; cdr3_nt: TGCAGCGTCCTGGGGGGGACAGGGAACTACGAGCAGTACTTC; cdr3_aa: CSVLGGTGNYEQYF
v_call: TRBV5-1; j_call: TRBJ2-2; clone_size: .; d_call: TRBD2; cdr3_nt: TGCGCCAGCAGCCTCCCCGGTAGCGGGGGCCCGAACACCGGGGAGCTGTTTTTT; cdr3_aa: CASSLPGSGGPNTGELFF
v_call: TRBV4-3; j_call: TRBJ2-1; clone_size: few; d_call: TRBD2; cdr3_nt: TGCGCCAGCAGCCAAGATAGGATTTTCAGCGGGGGTGAGCAGTTCTTC; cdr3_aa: CASSQDRIFSGGEQFF
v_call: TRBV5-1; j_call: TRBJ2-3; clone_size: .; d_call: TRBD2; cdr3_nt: TGCGCCAGCAGGAAGGGACTAGCGGGGGCCGCAGATACGCAGTATTTT; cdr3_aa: CASRKGLAGAADTQYF
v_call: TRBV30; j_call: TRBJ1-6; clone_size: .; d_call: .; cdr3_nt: TGTGCCTGGAGGACAGATAATTCACCCCTCCACTTT; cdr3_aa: CAWRTDNSPLHF
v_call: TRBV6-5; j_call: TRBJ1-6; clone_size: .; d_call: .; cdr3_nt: TGTGCCAGCAGTTCCGGGACCTATAATTCACCCCTCCACTTT; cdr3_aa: CASSSGTYNSPLHF
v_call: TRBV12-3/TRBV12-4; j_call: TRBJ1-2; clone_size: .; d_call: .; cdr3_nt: TGTGCCAGCAGTTTATCCGGGGTGGGTGGCTACACCTTC; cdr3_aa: CASSLSGVGGYTF
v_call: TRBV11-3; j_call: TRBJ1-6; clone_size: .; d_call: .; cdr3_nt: TGTGCCAGCAGCTTATACGACACCCATAATTCACCCCTCCACTTT; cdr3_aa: CASSLYDTHNSPLHF
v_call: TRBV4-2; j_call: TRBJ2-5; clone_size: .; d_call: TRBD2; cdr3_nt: TGTGCCAGCAGCCAAGGGCGGGGGAAAGAGACCCAGTACTTC; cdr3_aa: CASSQGRGKETQYF
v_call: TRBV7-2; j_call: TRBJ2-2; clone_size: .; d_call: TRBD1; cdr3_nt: TGTGCCAGCAGCCTGTTCCCGGGACAGGGGTCCGGGGAGCTGTTTTTT; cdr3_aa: CASSLFPGQGSGELFF
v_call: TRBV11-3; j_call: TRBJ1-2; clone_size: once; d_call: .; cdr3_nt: TGTGCCAGCAGCGCCACAGGGAGCTATGGCTACACCTTC; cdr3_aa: CASSATGSYGYTF
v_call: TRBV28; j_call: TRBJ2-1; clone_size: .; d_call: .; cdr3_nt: TGTGCCAGCAGTGAGACAGGGGGAGCGGGGGCTTACAATGAGCAGTTCTTC; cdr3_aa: CASSETGGAGAYNEQFF
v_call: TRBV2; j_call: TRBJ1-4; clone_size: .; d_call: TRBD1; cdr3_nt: TGTGCCAGCAGGGACAGGGGCTATCTTAATGAAAAACTGTTTTTT; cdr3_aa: CASRDRGYLNEKLFF
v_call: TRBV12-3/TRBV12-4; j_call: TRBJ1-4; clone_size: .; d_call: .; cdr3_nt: TGTGCCAGCAGTTTACAAGGGGATGAAAAACTGTTTTTT; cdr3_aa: CASSLQGDEKLFF
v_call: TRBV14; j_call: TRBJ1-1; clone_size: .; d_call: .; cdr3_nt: TGTGCCAGCAGCCAAGAAGCCAGCGTTGGTCAAGCTTTCTTT; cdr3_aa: CASSQEASVGQAFF
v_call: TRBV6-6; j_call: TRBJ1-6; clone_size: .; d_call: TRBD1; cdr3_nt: TGTGCCAGCAGTCCCACAGGGGGCAAATCCGAACCCCTCCACTTT; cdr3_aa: CASSPTGGKSEPLHF
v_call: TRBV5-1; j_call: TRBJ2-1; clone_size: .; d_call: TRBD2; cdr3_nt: TGCGCCAGCAGCTTGGGTGCCTCTAGCGGGAACCATGAGCAGTTCTTC; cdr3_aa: CASSLGASSGNHEQFF
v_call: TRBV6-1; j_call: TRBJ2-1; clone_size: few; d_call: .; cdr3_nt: TGTGCCAGCAGTGATGTGTGGACCGGGACACAGCATGAGCAGTTCTTC; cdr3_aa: CASSDVWTGTQHEQFF
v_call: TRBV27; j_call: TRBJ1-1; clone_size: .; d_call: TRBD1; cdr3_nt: TGTGCCAGCAGTTTAGGGACAGGCGCGTTTAACACTGAAGCTTTCTTT; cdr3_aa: CASSLGTGAFNTEAFF
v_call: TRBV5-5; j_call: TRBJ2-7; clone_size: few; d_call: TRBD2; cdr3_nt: TGTGCCAGCAGCTCGGGACTAGCGGGATATTACGAGCAGTACTTC; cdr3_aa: CASSSGLAGYYEQYF
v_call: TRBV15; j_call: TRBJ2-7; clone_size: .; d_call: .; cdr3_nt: TGTGCCACCAGCAGAGATGCAGGGGTGGGCTCCTACGAGCAGTACTTC; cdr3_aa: CATSRDAGVGSYEQYF
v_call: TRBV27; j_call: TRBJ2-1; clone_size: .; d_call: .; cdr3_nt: TGTGCCAGCACCCTAGAGGTAGATACCTACAATGAGCAGTTCTTC; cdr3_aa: CASTLEVDTYNEQFF
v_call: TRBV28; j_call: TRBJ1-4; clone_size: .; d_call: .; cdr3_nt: TGTGCCAGCAGCCCGGGGGTTAATGAAAAACTGTTTTTT; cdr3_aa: CASSPGVNEKLFF
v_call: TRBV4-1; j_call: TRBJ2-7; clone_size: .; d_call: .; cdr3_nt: TGCGCCAGCAGCCCGTCGCAGGGGCCTTCCCACGAGCAGTACTTC; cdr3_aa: CASSPSQGPSHEQYF
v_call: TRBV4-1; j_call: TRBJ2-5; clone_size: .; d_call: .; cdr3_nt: TGCGCCAGCAGCCAATGGAGGGCCGAGACCCAGTACTTC; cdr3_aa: CASSQWRAETQYF
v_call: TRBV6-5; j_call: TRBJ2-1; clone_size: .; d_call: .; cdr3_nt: TGTGCCAGCAGTTATAGGGCGGGAACGTACTACAATGAGCAGTTCTTC; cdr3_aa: CASSYRAGTYYNEQFF
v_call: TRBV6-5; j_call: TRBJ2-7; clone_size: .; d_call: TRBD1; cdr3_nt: TGTGCCAGCAGTTACTCATCGACAGGGCGCTACGAGCAGTACTTC; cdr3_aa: CASSYSSTGRYEQYF
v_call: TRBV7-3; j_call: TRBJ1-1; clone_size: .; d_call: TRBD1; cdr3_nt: TGTGCCAGCAGCTTAAGTAGTGACAGGGTAGGATTTGGGGTCACTGAAGCTTTCTTT; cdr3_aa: CASSLSSDRVGFGVTEAFF
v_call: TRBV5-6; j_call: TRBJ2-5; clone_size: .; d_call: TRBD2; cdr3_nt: TGTGCCAGCAGCCAGGGGGCTAGCGGGAGGGGAGAGACCCAGTACTTC; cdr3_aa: CASSQGASGRGETQYF
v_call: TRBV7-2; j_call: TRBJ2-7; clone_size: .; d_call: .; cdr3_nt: TGTGCCAGCAGCTTAGCAGGGTGGCAGGGGTTGGACTACGAGCAGTACTTC; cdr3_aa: CASSLAGWQGLDYEQYF
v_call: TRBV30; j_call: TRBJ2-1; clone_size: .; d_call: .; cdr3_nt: TGTGCCTGGAGTGCCCAATCCGGGACAGAGCAGTTCTTC; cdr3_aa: CAWSAQSGTEQFF
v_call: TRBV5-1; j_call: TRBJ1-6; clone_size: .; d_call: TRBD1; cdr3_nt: TGCGCCAGCAGGGGTTCGGACAGGTATAATTCACCCCTCCACTTT; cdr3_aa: CASRGSDRYNSPLHF
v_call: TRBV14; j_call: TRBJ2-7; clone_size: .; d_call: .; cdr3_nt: TGTGCCAGCAGCCAAGATAGGAGCGCGACCTACGAGCAGTACTTC; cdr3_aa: CASSQDRSATYEQYF
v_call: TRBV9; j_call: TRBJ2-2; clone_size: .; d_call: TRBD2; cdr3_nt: TGTGCCAGCAGTCGACTAGCGGGAAACGGCGGGGAGCTGTTTTTT; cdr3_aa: CASSRLAGNGGELFF
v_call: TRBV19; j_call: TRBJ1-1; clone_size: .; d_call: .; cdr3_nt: TGTGCCAGTAGGCGACATGCCCTCGAAAACACTGAAGCTTTCTTT; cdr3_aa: CASRRHALENTEAFF